These T cell receptor beta chains were read from a single sample in a study of blood T cell repertoires in COVID-19. Assay: immunoSEQ multiplex PCR; the TCRdb copy retains only in-frame clones and omits some. The table lists about 230,000 clones, 80% to 90% of them singletons, with around 16% in the top ten. The sequenced sample was PBMCs or T cells enriched from blood (not recorded which). The receptors were sampled from a man between 18 and 35 years old who had recovered from COVID-19. CDR3s include the opening cysteine and the closing phenylalanine or tryptophan. D genes are given only for firm matches. Size tells how often a clone was seen (once, few, many) or the class of an expanded clone, and some rows leave it out.

clone size: NA; D gene: TRBD1; V gene: TRBV24-1; J gene: TRBJ2-7; CDR3 protein: CATSASDRTYEQYF; CDR3 DNA: TGTGCCACCAGTGCGTCGGACAGGACCTACGAGCAGTACTTC
clone size: NA; D gene: TRBD1; V gene: TRBV6-5; J gene: TRBJ2-7; CDR3 protein: CASSLQGPSSYEQYF; CDR3 DNA: TGTGCCAGCAGTCTACAGGGGCCGAGCTCCTACGAGCAGTACTTC
clone size: once; D gene: NA; V gene: TRBV9; J gene: TRBJ2-3; CDR3 protein: CASSKQTGTSTDTQYF; CDR3 DNA: TGTGCCAGCAGCAAACAGACCGGCACTAGCACAGATACGCAGTATTTT
clone size: NA; D gene: TRBD1; V gene: TRBV18; J gene: TRBJ1-4; CDR3 protein: CASSPTGTNEKLFF; CDR3 DNA: TGTGCCAGCTCACCGACAGGGACTAATGAAAAACTGTTTTTT
clone size: few; D gene: NA; V gene: TRBV5-1; J gene: TRBJ2-6; CDR3 protein: CASRTDSGANVLTF; CDR3 DNA: TGCGCCTCCAGGACAGACTCTGGGGCCAACGTCCTGACTTTC
clone size: once; D gene: NA; V gene: TRBV5-1; J gene: TRBJ2-7; CDR3 protein: CASSPEAGSSYEQYF; CDR3 DNA: TGCGCCAGCAGCCCCGAGGCGGGGAGCTCCTACGAGCAGTACTTC
clone size: NA; D gene: NA; V gene: TRBV11-2; J gene: TRBJ2-2; CDR3 protein: CASSGIPGQGGTGELFF; CDR3 DNA: TGTGCCAGCAGCGGTATACCGGGACAAGGGGGAACCGGGGAGCTGTTTTTT
clone size: NA; D gene: NA; V gene: TRBV27; J gene: TRBJ1-1; CDR3 protein: CASRPGQINTEAFF; CDR3 DNA: TGTGCCAGCAGGCCGGGACAAATTAACACTGAAGCTTTCTTT
clone size: NA; D gene: TRBD1; V gene: TRBV5-6; J gene: TRBJ2-7; CDR3 protein: CASSWPGQGYYEQYF; CDR3 DNA: TGTGCCAGCAGCTGGCCGGGACAGGGGTACTACGAGCAGTACTTC
clone size: NA; D gene: TRBD1; V gene: TRBV2; J gene: TRBJ2-1; CDR3 protein: CASNTGGNEQFF; CDR3 DNA: TGTGCCAGCAATACAGGGGGAAATGAGCAGTTCTTC
clone size: NA; D gene: NA; V gene: TRBV27; J gene: TRBJ2-7; CDR3 protein: CASSWGASYEQYF; CDR3 DNA: TGTGCCAGCAGTTGGGGAGCCTCCTACGAGCAGTACTTC
clone size: NA; D gene: NA; V gene: TRBV30; J gene: TRBJ1-5; CDR3 protein: CAMATSGFSNQPQHF; CDR3 DNA: TGTGCGATGGCGACTAGTGGGTTTAGCAATCAGCCCCAGCATTTT
clone size: NA; D gene: TRBD2; V gene: TRBV7-8; J gene: TRBJ2-1; CDR3 protein: CASSLADGLAGVSYNEQFF; CDR3 DNA: TGTGCCAGCAGCTTAGCGGACGGTCTAGCGGGGGTCTCCTACAATGAGCAGTTCTTC
clone size: few; D gene: TRBD1; V gene: TRBV19; J gene: TRBJ1-2; CDR3 protein: CASKPGTGGVGGYTF; CDR3 DNA: TGTGCCTCCAAACCCGGGACAGGGGGCGTCGGTGGCTACACCTTC
clone size: NA; D gene: TRBD1; V gene: TRBV3-1/TRBV3-2; J gene: TRBJ1-1; CDR3 protein: CASSLNRGVVNTEAFF; CDR3 DNA: TGTGCCAGCAGCCTCAACAGGGGAGTGGTGAACACTGAAGCTTTCTTT
clone size: NA; D gene: NA; V gene: TRBV18; J gene: TRBJ2-7; CDR3 protein: CASSAKREYEQYF; CDR3 DNA: TGTGCCAGCTCCGCTAAGCGAGAGTACGAGCAGTACTTC
clone size: NA; D gene: NA; V gene: TRBV28; J gene: TRBJ2-2; CDR3 protein: CASSLQETLNTGELFF; CDR3 DNA: TGTGCCAGCAGCCTACAGGAGACTTTGAACACCGGGGAGCTGTTTTTT
clone size: NA; D gene: TRBD1; V gene: TRBV3-1/TRBV3-2; J gene: TRBJ1-2; CDR3 protein: CASSQDRALSIVGTGDNGYTF; CDR3 DNA: TGTGCCAGCAGCCAAGATAGGGCCCTATCCATTGTGGGGACAGGGGATAATGGCTACACCTTC
clone size: NA; D gene: TRBD2; V gene: TRBV5-1; J gene: TRBJ2-5; CDR3 protein: CASSWRPGTSGGGETQYF; CDR3 DNA: TGCGCCAGCAGCTGGCGCCCCGGGACTAGCGGGGGTGGCGAGACCCAGTACTTC
clone size: NA; D gene: NA; V gene: TRBV2; J gene: TRBJ1-4; CDR3 protein: CASSQRQATNEKLFF; CDR3 DNA: TGTGCCAGCAGTCAAAGACAGGCAACTAATGAAAAACTGTTTTTT
clone size: NA; D gene: NA; V gene: TRBV11-2; J gene: TRBJ1-2; CDR3 protein: CASSLPEGANYGYTF; CDR3 DNA: TGTGCCAGCAGCTTACCGGAAGGGGCTAACTATGGCTACACCTTC
clone size: NA; D gene: NA; V gene: TRBV7-6; J gene: TRBJ2-7; CDR3 protein: CASSLFGDEQYF; CDR3 DNA: TGTGCCAGCAGCTTATTCGGGGACGAGCAGTACTTC
clone size: NA; D gene: NA; V gene: TRBV18; J gene: TRBJ2-1; CDR3 protein: CASSPPQGSYNEQFF; CDR3 DNA: TGTGCCAGCTCACCACCGCAGGGCTCCTACAATGAGCAGTTCTTC